The 28 T cell receptor beta chains given below trace back to one sample, sequenced in a study of blood T cell repertoires in COVID-19. Measured with immunoSEQ multiplex PCR; TCRdb has only the in-frame clones, and not every one. The sample includes nearly 350,000 clones, about nine tenths seen only once; the top ten take 6% to 8.5%. Sequencing was carried out using peripheral blood. The receptors here all came from a woman in her sixties or seventies with COVID-19, enrolled during active disease.

DNA of the CDR3: TGCGCCAGCAGCTTGGGACTAGCCAAGTTCTTC. Protein product: CASSLGLAKFF. The rearrangement links TRBV5-1 to TRBJ2-1; 7 positions match TRBD2. This CDR3 comprises 11 residues. The junction had 2 bases not matched to a gene; V was cut back by 0 bases and J by 14 bases. Per germline, CDR1 SGHRS and CDR2 YFSETQ.

V gene TRBV7-9 combines with J gene TRBJ2-7, with 7 bases lining up with TRBD1. From germline, CDR1 is SEHNR and CDR2 FQNEAQ (reference sequence). The CDR3 runs to 14 residues. The V and J ends lost 4 bases and 1 base, in that order; junction bases with no gene match: 4. In DNA, the CDR3 is TGTGCCAGCAGCTCCCAGGGGGTATCCTACGAGCAGTACTTC. Protein sequence: CASSSQGVSYEQYF.

CDR3 DNA: TGTGCCAGTGAACCCGGGACAGGGATACTGGGGACCACTGAAGCTTTCTTT. This encodes CASEPGTGILGTTEAFF. V usage is TRBV2 and J usage is TRBJ1-1; 9 bases are shared with TRBD1. J gave up 4 bases and V 9 bases, and 18 bases lay outside the gene matches. The CDR3 totals 17 residues. Germline V gene sequence: CDR1 SNHLY, CDR2 FYNNEI.

The CDR3 DNA reads TGTGCCAGCAGTTTACCCCGCCGGGACGGGAGGTCCCAGTACTTC. It specifies CASSLPRRDGRSQYF. The chain uses TRBV28 and TRBJ2-5; TRBD2 matches at 7 bases. After removal of 2 bases from V and 9 bases from J, the junction contained 12 bases not matched to a gene. The CDR3 totals 15 residues. The germline gives CDR1 MDHEN, CDR2 SYDVKM.

The chain joins TRBV2 to TRBJ1-2; D is ambiguous. The CDR3 runs 16 residues. Germline V gene sequence: CDR1 SNHLY, CDR2 FYNNEI. The V end was cut by 1 base, the J end by 2 bases, with 14 bases between. CDR3 sequence: CASSEGGREYNYGYTF. As DNA, the CDR3 is TGTGCCAGCAGTGAAGGAGGTCGGGAATACAACTATGGCTACACCTTC. The variable domain in full, completed from reference TRBV2 and TRBJ1-2, reads EPEVTQTPSHQVTQMGQEVILRCVPISNHLYFYWYRQILGQKVEFLVSFYNNEISEKSEIFDDQFSVERPDGSNFTLKIRSTKLEDSAMYFCASSEGGREYNYGYTFGSGTRLTVV.

This chain joins TRBV2 and TRBJ2-2; a possible D gene is TRBD2 (5 bases). The CDR3 covers 16 residues. V was pared by 3 bases and J by 0 bases, with 11 bases between. Germline assignment: CDR1 SNHLY and CDR2 FYNNEI. CDR3 sequence: CASSDDTAANTGELFF. CDR3 sequence (DNA): TGTGCCAGCAGTGACGATACAGCGGCGAACACCGGGGAGCTGTTTTTT.

The chain joins TRBV18 to TRBJ1-1, with 8 bases that match TRBD1. J lost 6 bases, V lost 2 bases, and 2 bases had no gene match. The CDR3 sequence is 13 residues long. Germline V gene sequence: CDR1 KGHSH, CDR2 LQKENI. The CDR3 here is CASSPLTGAEAFF. The CDR3 DNA is TGTGCCAGCTCACCATTGACAGGGGCTGAAGCTTTCTTT.

The rearrangement joins TRBV3-1 (or the pseudogene TRBV3-2) to TRBJ1-2, with 7 bases matching TRBD1. The CDR3 spans 15 residues. Germline values: CDR1 LGHDT, CDR2 YNNKEL (reference sequence). Unmatched junction bases numbered 7, after V lost 4 bases and J lost 2 bases. The CDR3 here is CASSRGTGQNYGYTF. For the CDR3, the DNA is TGTGCCAGCAGCCGCGGTACGGGACAGAACTATGGCTACACCTTC.

V gene TRBV7-9 combines with J gene TRBJ1-1; no firm D call. V lost 5 bases and J lost 1, with 11 bases in between. The CDR3 length is 14 residues. Germline V gene data show CDR1 as SEHNR and CDR2 as FQNEAQ (reference sequence). CDR3 DNA: TGTGCCAGCAGCAACCCAACAGCGAACACTGAAGCTTTCTTT. It encodes CASSNPTANTEAFF.

The CDR3 protein is CAWGGQSYEQYF. The CDR3 nucleotides read TGTGCCTGGGGGGGACAGTCCTACGAGCAGTACTTC. The chain couples TRBV30 to TRBJ2-7, with 7 bases matching TRBD1. The CDR3 extends over 12 amino acids. V was clipped by 5 bases and J by 1 base; unmatched bases: 2. Germline V gives CDR1 GTSNPN, CDR2 SVGIG (reference sequence).

The V call is TRBV5-1, the J call TRBJ2-2; a weak D match, TRBD2 (6 bases). Trimming stripped 8 bases from V and 2 bases from J, with 13 bases between. The CDR3 is 14 residues long. Germline V gene sequence: CDR1 SGHRS, CDR2 YFSETQ. CDR3 nucleotides: TGCGCCAGTGGGGGGTCTAGCAACACCGGGGAGCTGTTTTTT. As protein: CASGGSSNTGELFF.

The sample holds one count of this clone. The chain combines TRBV5-1 with TRBJ1-3; maybe TRBD1 (5 bases). In germline, CDR1 is SGHRS, CDR2 YFSETQ. CDR3 length equals 16 residues. V gave up 4 bases and J gave up 7 bases, with 21 bases separating them. The chain's CDR3 is CASSPRRGTGVNTIYF. CDR3 DNA sequence: TGCGCCAGCAGCCCCCGGCGGGGCACGGGCGTCAACACCATATATTTT.

The chain combines TRBV19 with TRBJ1-1; 10 bases match TRBD1. After removal of 8 bases from V and 0 bases from J, the junction contained 6 bases not matched to a gene. Germline V gene sequence: CDR1 LNHDA, CDR2 SQIVND (reference sequence). This CDR3 has 15 residues. CDR3 in DNA: TGTGCCAGTCGGGACAGGGGTAGGATGAACACTGAAGCTTTCTTT. Residues: CASRDRGRMNTEAFF.

The chain uses TRBV2 and TRBJ2-5; TRBD2 matches at 12 bases. Germline CDR1 and CDR2: SNHLY and FYNNEI. Germline trimming cut 6 bases from V and 9 bases from J; bases unmatched to any gene: 8. The CDR3 contains 14 residues. This chain's CDR3 is CASRTSSGGGSQYF. CDR3 in DNA: TGTGCCAGCAGGACCTCTAGCGGGGGGGGTTCCCAGTACTTC.

The V call is TRBV7-2, the J call TRBJ2-1; 7 positions match TRBD1. The CDR3 spans 16 residues. The trim removed 4 bases at V and 8 bases at J, leaving 14 bases unmatched. The V gene's germline CDR1 is SGHTA and CDR2 FQGNSA. CDR3: CASSSTGRRFGDEQFF. DNA for the CDR3: TGTGCCAGCAGCTCGACAGGGCGGCGATTCGGAGATGAGCAGTTCTTC.

V usage is TRBV5-4 and J usage is TRBJ2-3; 7 bases are a match to TRBD2. Germline CDR1 is SGHNT and CDR2 is YYREEE (reference sequence). With 7 bases clipped from V and 2 bases from J, the junction kept 7 bases outside the gene matches. The CDR3 is 14 amino acids. Here the CDR3 DNA reads TGTGCCAGCTGCCCAAGCGGGAACACAGATACGCAGTATTTT. This codes for CASCPSGNTDTQYF.

This chain links TRBV5-4 with TRBJ2-5; perhaps TRBD1 as D (6 bases). The CDR3 covers 13 residues. CDR1 SGHNT and CDR2 YYREEE come from the germline V gene (reference sequence). Trimming shortened V by 6 bases and J by 5 bases, and 14 bases separated the two germline ends. This chain's CDR3 is CASTYRAMETQYF. The CDR3 DNA follows: TGTGCCAGCACCTACAGGGCGATGGAGACCCAGTACTTC.

The chain combines TRBV6-6 with TRBJ2-3, with D perhaps matching TRBD2 (5 bases). The germline CDR1 and CDR2 sequences are MNHNY and SVGAGI (reference sequence). The CDR3 covers 13 residues. V dropped 4 bases and J dropped 5 bases, with 10 bases sitting between them. The CDR3: CASSLRVVDTQYF. The DNA for the CDR3 is TGTGCCAGCAGTTTGAGGGTGGTAGATACGCAGTATTTT.

Comments on this clone: The sample holds other DNA sequences that translate to the same CDR3. The chain uses TRBV19 and TRBJ1-5; D gene uncertain. Looked up from germline, CDR1 is LNHDA and CDR2 is SQIVND (reference sequence). CDR3 length: 15 amino acids. V was trimmed by 3 bases and J by 1 base, leaving 10 bases between them. CDR3 protein: CASSIWGESNQPQHF. The CDR3, as DNA: TGTGCCAGTAGTATTTGGGGAGAGAGCAATCAGCCCCAGCATTTT.

The genes are TRBV27 and TRBJ2-5; D is undetermined. In germline, CDR1 is MNHEY, CDR2 SMNVEV (reference sequence). Trimming took off 5 bases at V and 3 bases at J, with 13 bases between the two ends. The CDR3 consists of 14 residues. In DNA, the CDR3 is TGTGCCAGCAGTACTCTCGGGTCCGAAGAGACCCAGTACTTC. It encodes CASSTLGSEETQYF.

V usage is TRBV4-2 and J usage is TRBJ1-2; the D gene is possibly TRBD1 (6 bases). V shed 0 bases and J shed 3 bases, with 11 bases lying between them. Germline assignment: CDR1 LGHNA and CDR2 YNFKEQ. CDR3 length: 15 amino acids. The CDR3 region is CASSQEVNRDYGYTF. The CDR3 region has the DNA TGTGCCAGCAGCCAAGAGGTAAACAGGGACTATGGCTACACCTTC.

The chain links TRBV4-1 to TRBJ1-4; tentatively, D is TRBD1 (5 bases). Germline CDR1 is MGHRA and CDR2 is YSYEKL. Trimming pared 1 base from V and 7 bases from J, leaving 10 bases between. This CDR3 is built from 14 residues. The CDR3 bases are TGCGCCAGCAGCCAAGGAGGGAGGGGTGAAAAACTGTTTTTT. This translates into CASSQGGRGEKLFF.

Only a few counts were recorded for this clone. The V gene is TRBV24-1, the J gene TRBJ2-1; 8 nucleotides line up with TRBD2. Looked up from germline, CDR1 is KGHDR and CDR2 is SFDVKD. V shed 6 bases, J shed 8 bases, and the junction held 14 bases outside the gene matches. CDR3 length: 16 residues. The CDR3 bases are TGTGCCACCAGTTTTACTAGCGGACAGCATGGGGATGAGCAGTTCTTC. Encoded protein: CATSFTSGQHGDEQFF.

With respect to this clone: The sample contains more than one DNA sequence encoding this CDR3. This chain connects TRBV5-1 to TRBJ2-7, with 10 bases fitting TRBD1. Germline V CDR1 and CDR2: SGHRS, YFSETQ. CDR3 length: 14 residues. The ends lost 4 bases at V and 2 bases at J; junction bases unmatched: 3. In nucleotides, the CDR3 is TGCGCCAGCAGCAGCGGGACAGGGGCCTACGAGCAGTACTTC. It yields the protein CASSSGTGAYEQYF.

V usage is TRBV19 and J usage is TRBJ1-2, with a tentative D call TRBD1 (6 bases). Germline CDR1 LNHDA, CDR2 SQIVND (reference sequence). This CDR3 has 16 residues. V was clipped by 4 bases and J by 2 bases, with 17 bases between them. This CDR3 reads CASSTNGGGPNYGYTF. The CDR3 nucleotides are TGTGCCAGTAGTACCAACGGGGGGGGCCCCAACTATGGCTACACCTTC.

Remarks on this clone: This same CDR3 is encoded by further DNA sequences in the sample. The chain joins TRBV29-1 to TRBJ2-7, with 7 bases lining up with TRBD2. Trimming took 5 bases from V and 0 from J; bases not matched to a gene: 7. This CDR3 comprises 14 residues. Germline loops: CDR1 SQVTM, CDR2 ANQGSEA. The CDR3, as DNA: TGCAGCGTTAAGAGCGGGGCTGGCTCCTACGAGCAGTACTTC. Its protein is CSVKSGAGSYEQYF.

As for this clone: The junction shows a germline mismatch at one end, possibly a read error. The chain carries TRBV29-1 and TRBJ2-1; 9 bases map to TRBD1. The germline CDR1 and CDR2 sequences are SQVTM and ANQGSEA. CDR3 length equals 12 residues. CDR3 sequence reads: CSVDTGTGYSIF. In DNA form, the CDR3 reads TGCAGCGTTGACACCGGGACAGGGTATTCGATCTTC.

The CDR3 here is CASSEDRTGGVLNTEAFF. CDR3 nucleotides: TGTGCCAGCAGTGAAGACCGGACAGGGGGTGTTTTGAACACTGAAGCTTTCTTT. The rearrangement joins TRBV6-1 to TRBJ1-1, with 10 bases identical to TRBD1. Germline V gene lookup returns CDR1 MNHNS and CDR2 SASEGT. The CDR3 runs to 18 residues. The V and J ends lost 1 base and 0 bases, in that order; junction bases with no gene match: 8.